Below, 25 T cell receptor beta chains from the same sample are listed, as sequenced in a study of blood T cell repertoires in COVID-19 (dated by TCRdb to 2020 to 2021). Library preparation used the immunoSEQ multiplex PCR assay. TCRdb provides this immuneACCESS table in a form limited to in-frame rearrangements. Some clones are lacking; in checked studies, under half of them reflect an unresolved V gene, and why the rest are absent is not known. The sample yields a few hundred thousand clones; around 84% were counted once. The top ten clones comprise 3% to 4.5% of the sample. Source material: peripheral blood. Receptor source: a woman aged 18-30 years with acute or convalescent COVID-19.

This clone was detected only once. This chain links TRBV28 with TRBJ1-2, with TRBD1 as a possible D gene (6 bases). CDR1 and CDR2 (germline): MDHEN, SYDVKM. Trimming removed 3 bases at V and 5 bases at J, with 13 bases between. The CDR3 extends over 14 amino acids. This CDR3 is CASSFIQGAYGYTF. The DNA for the CDR3 is TGTGCCAGCAGTTTTATACAGGGAGCATATGGCTACACCTTC.

This chain joins TRBV28 and TRBJ1-2; D call uncertain. The CDR3 runs to 16 residues. Germline V gives CDR1 MDHEN, CDR2 SYDVKM. V shed 2 bases and J shed 2 bases, with 15 bases lying between them. CDR3 DNA: TGTGCCAGCAGTTTAGGGGAGAGAAGACGGAACTATGGCTACACCTTC. Protein: CASSLGERRRNYGYTF.

The chain joins TRBV2 to TRBJ1-5; D is uncertain. CDR1 SNHLY and CDR2 FYNNEI come from the germline V gene. The V end lost 5 bases, the J end lost 7 bases, and 15 bases lay between the germline ends. The CDR3 extends over 14 amino acids. The CDR3 sequence: CASSPAGRRQPQHF. In DNA form, the CDR3 reads TGTGCCAGCAGTCCCGCAGGAAGGCGACAGCCCCAGCATTTT.

The chain couples TRBV3-1 (or the pseudogene TRBV3-2) to TRBJ1-6; the match to TRBD1 covers 7 bases. V gave up 4 bases and J gave up 11 bases; unmatched junction bases: 8. The CDR3 covers 14 residues. Germline-derived CDR1 and CDR2 are LGHDT and YNNKEL (reference sequence). CDR3 DNA: TGTGCCAGCAGCCCCGGACAGGCCGGGACACCCCTCCACTTT. Its translation: CASSPGQAGTPLHF.

The chain has TRBV5-1 and TRBJ2-4; no clear D gene. The germline gives CDR1 SGHRS, CDR2 YFSETQ. With 2 bases removed from V and 0 bases from J, the gap between germline ends came to 9 bases. There are 15 residues in the CDR3. The CDR3 sequence: CASSFGSRAKNIQYF. CDR3 sequence (DNA): TGCGCCAGCAGCTTCGGGTCGAGAGCCAAAAACATTCAGTACTTC. The full variable domain, with the rest looked up from reference TRBV5-1 and TRBJ2-4, is KAGVTQTPRYLIKTRGQQVTLSCSPISGHRSVSWYQQTPGQGLQFLFEYFSETQRNKGNFPGRFSGRQFSNSRSEMNVSTLELGDSALYLCASSFGSRAKNIQYFGAGTRLSVL.

Remarks on this clone: Additional DNA sequences in this sample encode the identical CDR3. The J gene is TRBJ1-5, the V gene TRBV28, with D possibly TRBD1 on 5 matching bases. This CDR3 spans 14 amino acids. Germline V gene sequence: CDR1 MDHEN, CDR2 SYDVKM. Trimming removed 3 bases from V and 2 bases from J, with 8 bases in between. The DNA of the CDR3 is TGTGCCAGCAGTTTTGGCAGGGGCAATCAGCCCCAGCATTTT. Translated, it gives CASSFGRGNQPQHF.

The V and J genes are TRBV5-1 and TRBJ2-1; 7 bases match TRBD1. Germline CDR1 is SGHRS and CDR2 is YFSETQ. The CDR3 loop spans 13 amino acids. J lost 6 bases, V lost 0 bases, and 0 bases had no gene match. The CDR3 DNA reads as TGCGCCAGCAGCTTGGACAGGGGCAATGAGCAGTTCTTC. Its translation is CASSLDRGNEQFF.

The CDR3: CASSTTSGVFTGELFF. The CDR3 region has the DNA TGTGCCAGCAGTACGACTAGCGGGGTATTCACCGGGGAGCTGTTTTTT. The V gene is TRBV2, the J gene TRBJ2-2; 11 bases map to TRBD2. The CDR3 sequence is 16 residues long. Looked up from germline, CDR1 is SNHLY and CDR2 is FYNNEI. With V trimmed by 5 bases and J by 4 bases, 6 bases remained unmatched.

This chain uses TRBV2 with TRBJ1-1; 7 bases align to TRBD1. Germline trimming cut 6 bases from V and 5 bases from J; bases unmatched to any gene: 6. Germline assignment: CDR1 SNHLY and CDR2 FYNNEI. The CDR3 is made up of 13 amino acids. CDR3 sequence (DNA): TGTGCCAGCAGCGGGGACAGTTATACTGAAGCTTTCTTT. Translation: CASSGDSYTEAFF.

V and J are TRBV15 and TRBJ1-1; TRBD1 is a possible D gene (5 bases). Germline assignment: CDR1 LNHNV and CDR2 YYDKDF (reference sequence). V shed 8 bases and J shed 7 bases, with 14 bases lying between them. CDR3 length: 12 amino acids. In DNA form, the CDR3 reads TGTGCCACCGGGGGGGGAAGAGTTGAAGCTTTCTTT. This translates into CATGGGRVEAFF.

This chain joins TRBV6-5 and TRBJ2-7; TRBD2 matches 8 bases. There are 13 residues in the CDR3. J was trimmed by 3 bases and V by 7 bases; bases with no gene match: 5. In germline, CDR1 is MNHEY, CDR2 SVGAGI. CDR3 in DNA: TGTGCCAGCATTCCGGGGGGGGGCTACGAGCAGTACTTC. It specifies CASIPGGGYEQYF.

The V gene is TRBV28, the J gene TRBJ2-3; D unresolved. V lost 8 bases and J lost 5, with 8 bases in between. Germline CDR1 and CDR2: MDHEN and SYDVKM. The length of the CDR3 is 11 residues. The CDR3 is CASSSRDTQYF. As DNA, the CDR3 is TGTGCCAGCTCATCGAGAGATACGCAGTATTTT.

This clone was seen only once. The rearrangement joins TRBV15 to TRBJ1-1; no clear D. Trimming removed 1 base at V and 8 bases at J, with 8 bases between. Per germline, CDR1 LNHNV and CDR2 YYDKDF (reference sequence). This CDR3 is built from 12 residues. Here the CDR3 DNA reads TGTGCCACCAGCAGAGGCCCAAGCGAAGCTTTCTTT. It is translated as CATSRGPSEAFF. Combining the CDR3 with reference TRBV15 and TRBJ1-1 gives the whole variable domain DAMVIQNPRYQVTQFGKPVTLSCSQTLNHNVMYWYQQKSSQAPKLLFHYYDKDFNNEADTPDNFQSRRPNTSFCFLDIRSPGLGDTAMYLCATSRGPSEAFFGQGTRLTVV.

The J gene is TRBJ2-7, the V gene TRBV4-1; 8 bases fit TRBD1. Germline loops: CDR1 MGHRA, CDR2 YSYEKL. V gave up 6 bases and J gave up 6 bases; unmatched junction bases: 10. This CDR3 comprises 14 residues. CDR3 residues: CASSLRQGLGEQYF. CDR3 bases: TGCGCCAGCAGTCTCCGACAGGGGTTGGGCGAGCAGTACTTC.

The rearrangement links TRBV3-1 (or the pseudogene TRBV3-2) to TRBJ1-2; 7 bases agree with TRBD1. Germline V gene lookup returns CDR1 LGHDT and CDR2 YNNKEL (reference sequence). The trim removed 0 bases at V and 1 base at J, leaving 5 bases unmatched. The CDR3 covers 16 residues. The CDR3 coding sequence is TGTGCCAGCAGCCAAGATAGGGACAGTTATAACTATGGCTACACCTTC. Residues: CASSQDRDSYNYGYTF.

The V gene is TRBV6-4, the J gene TRBJ1-4; 7 nucleotides line up with TRBD1. The CDR3 covers 19 residues. CDR1 MRHNA and CDR2 SNTAGT come from the germline V gene. After removal of 8 bases from V and 0 bases from J, the junction contained 18 bases not matched to a gene. The CDR3 is CASYESGTEATATNEKLFF. In DNA, the CDR3 is TGTGCCAGCTACGAGTCGGGGACAGAGGCCACCGCAACTAATGAAAAACTGTTTTTT.

As to this clone: One junction end does not reproduce the germline sequence, and a read error may be involved. Other DNA sequences within the sample encode an identical CDR3. V and J are TRBV6-5 and TRBJ1-4; weak D call: TRBD1 (5 bases). This CDR3 contains 14 residues. Looked up from germline, CDR1 is MNHEY and CDR2 is SVGAGI. CDR3 sequence (DNA): TGCGCCAGCAGTTACGGGGGGACGGTTGAAAAACTGTTTTTT. Protein product: CASSYGGTVEKLFF.

Only one count was recorded for this clone. The gene calls are TRBV5-4 and TRBJ2-3; TRBD2 agrees at 9 bases. V trimming: 5 bases; J trimming: 3 bases; junction bases outside the gene matches: 7. CDR1 is SGHNT, CDR2 YYREEE, per germline (reference sequence). The CDR3 has 15 amino acids. The CDR3 DNA is TGTGCCAGCAGGCCCGGGACTAGCCGAACAGATACGCAGTATTTT. This sequence encodes CASRPGTSRTDTQYF.

This chain joins TRBV4-2 and TRBJ2-7, with a possible D match to TRBD1 (6 bases). In germline, CDR1 is LGHNA, CDR2 YNFKEQ. The ends were cut back, 1 base at V and 3 bases at J, with 10 bases in the middle. CDR3 length: 14 amino acids. CDR3 DNA sequence: TGTGCCAGCAGCCAAGGTGGGGGCAACTACGAGCAGTACTTC. This translates into CASSQGGGNYEQYF.

The genes are TRBV4-2 and TRBJ2-7; 9 bases agree with TRBD2. The V and J ends lost 3 bases and 0 bases, in that order; junction bases with no gene match: 6. Germline values: CDR1 LGHNA, CDR2 YNFKEQ. The CDR3 extends over 16 amino acids. CDR3 protein: CASSHLTSGPSYEQYF. In DNA, the CDR3 is TGTGCCAGCAGCCACTTGACTAGCGGCCCCTCCTACGAGCAGTACTTC.

This chain joins TRBV9 and TRBJ1-4; D gene uncertain. CDR3 size: 14 residues. Germline V gene lookup returns CDR1 SGDLS and CDR2 YYNGEE. With 0 bases removed from V and 6 bases from J, the gap between germline ends came to 9 bases. As DNA, the CDR3 is TGTGCCAGCAGCGTAGGAGGGTTTGATGAAAAACTGTTTTTT. It codes for CASSVGGFDEKLFF.

The genes are TRBV5-6 and TRBJ1-2; TRBD1 agrees at 7 bases. V was clipped by 0 bases and J by 1 base; unmatched bases: 9. This CDR3 spans 17 amino acids. Germline V CDR1 and CDR2: SGHDT, YYEEEE. The CDR3 region has the DNA TGTGCCAGCAGCTTGGGGGGACAGTCTTTACTTAACTATGGCTACACCTTC. Translation: CASSLGGQSLLNYGYTF.

The CDR3, as DNA: TGCGCCAGCAGCCAAGGATCACAGCGGGGGGGTTACAATGAGCAGTTCTTC. It translates to CASSQGSQRGGYNEQFF. The chain employs TRBV4-1 and TRBJ2-1; 10 bases map to TRBD2. J gave up 4 bases and V 1 base, and 7 bases lay outside the gene matches. CDR1 is MGHRA, CDR2 YSYEKL, per germline. The CDR3 has 17 residues.

The CDR3 coding sequence is TGTGCCAGTAGGGTTGAAGGACAGGGCGGTGAAGCTTTCTTT. Translating it yields CASRVEGQGGEAFF. The J gene is TRBJ1-1, the V gene TRBV19; 8 bases are a match to TRBD1. The CDR3 spans 14 residues. Germline CDR1 is LNHDA and CDR2 is SQIVND (reference sequence). V was clipped by 6 bases and J by 7 bases; unmatched bases: 10. The entire variable domain, with the rest obtained from reference TRBV19 and TRBJ1-1, is as follows: DGGITQSPKYLFRKEGQNVTLSCEQNLNHDAMYWYRQDPGQGLRLIYYSQIVNDFQKGDIAEGYSVSREKKESFPLTVTSAQKNPTAFYLCASRVEGQGGEAFFGQGTRLTVV.

With respect to this clone: Other nucleotide sequences from this sample produce the same CDR3. The chain's CDR3 is CASSLGQGSNQPQHF. The CDR3 DNA reads TGTGCCAGCAGCTTAGGACAGGGAAGCAATCAGCCCCAGCATTTT. This rearrangement joins TRBV7-2 to TRBJ1-5; TRBD1 agrees at 7 bases. Germline-derived CDR1 and CDR2 are SGHTA and FQGNSA. The J segment lost 1 base and the V segment lost 1 base, leaving 1 base of the junction unmatched. The CDR3 contains 15 residues.